The source of this TCR beta chain is a study of T cells in localized non-small cell lung cancer (TCRdb year 2020). With regard to the full study: T cell repertoires of 200 to 250 early-stage NSCLC patients were analyzed, with tumors being compared against uninvolved tumor-adjacent lungs. The cohort comprised around 240 treatment-naïve NSCLC patients with resected, localized lung tumors. Of the NSCLC patients, roughly 130 were male and about 97 were female, and the mean age was about 69 years.

At diagnosis, peripheral blood, uninvolved tumor-adjacent lung and tumor were collected and stored as a combination of fresh-frozen and FFPE material. For TCR repertoire profiling, blood samples were analyzed in the form of peripheral blood mononuclear cells. Details on this clone: Its antigen specificity is not known. Within one base of it there is no much larger clone, and no base qualities were kept.

The germline V gene supplies CDR1 SGHRS and CDR2 YFSETQ. V is cut back by 5 bases and J by 3 bases, with 3 bases in the junction unmatched. The CDR3, from cysteine to phenylalanine, totals 14 residues. The only DNA kept is the CDR3, 42 bases in frame from the first base. The immunoSEQ Assay was used to sequence TCR beta CDR3 regions from DNA. Under the source paper's analysis protocol: T cell density was computed as TCR beta template counts normalized to usable DNA estimated by amplifying housekeeping genes. Using the preseqR package, richness was estimated by extrapolating to 120,000 templates for tissue samples and 400,000 templates for PBMC samples. Clonality was taken to be one minus Pielou's evenness. Tissue-enriched TCRs were identified through differential abundance testing performed on productive amino-acid clonotypes, with a minimum total count of 5 and an alpha of 0.1. The Jaccard Index and the Morisita Overlap Index were used to quantify repertoire overlap between compartments. GLIPH clustered TCR beta CDR3s with public tetramer-defined viral CDR3s; viral motifs required at least three viral sequences plus V-gene enrichment. This is the immuneACCESS table as TCRdb keeps it, with only in-frame sequences that have V and J called. A part of the clones is gone; compared with another copy, unresolved V genes explain less than half, and the rest is unexplained. For V, J and clone size, that table is used; D and trimming come from the DNA. Present in this sample are roughly 30,000 clones, around 81% of which were seen just once. The top ten clones comprise around 5.3% of the sample.

Broader findings and caveats from the paper: A median of about 53 of the top 100 tumor clones were detected in paired uninvolved adjacent lung, and approximately 28 of these tumor clones were also found among the top 100 clones of the paired uninvolved adjacent lung. Longer overall survival was associated with higher blood T cell density, whereas shorter survival was associated with higher adjacent-lung clonality. Because the study design was exploratory, TCR variables were selected using unadjusted p-values without false-discovery rate correction. Because multi-region tumor sequencing was not done, intratumor heterogeneity could not be ruled out. Uninvolved tumor-adjacent lung showed the highest T cell clonality, higher than tumor, which suggests more focused antigenic responses in the adjacent lung.

The receptor chain draws on TRBV5-1 and TRBJ1-3; 9 bases in the middle match TRBD1. The specimen was peripheral blood mononuclear cells, collected before any cancer treatment. The TCR comes from a man between 35 and 75 years old with stage III lung adenocarcinoma. This receptor carries the CDR3 CASRWTGDGNTIYF. The DNA reads TGCGCCAGCAGATGGACAGGGGATGGAAACACCATATATTTT.